Following are 12 T cell receptor beta chains from one sample sequenced in a study of human T cells and chemical hapten exposure. Unseparated into fractions, whole blood served as the source from which total RNA was extracted. From the 5' RACE reads, TCRdb called clonotypes with MiXCR, one entry per CDR3 protein. The sample includes 80,000 or so distinct CDR3 sequences, 15% to 20% of them seen just once. The receptors shown here come from a female donor in good health.

This chain links TRBV18 with TRBJ1-2; D gene unclear. The CDR3 sequence is 14 residues long. The V gene lost 0 bases and the J gene lost 5 bases, with 10 bases spanning the gap. Germline lookup yields CDR1 KGHSH and CDR2 LQKENI. The CDR3 bases are TGTGCCAGCTCACCACCGGGTCCTGAATATGGCTACACCTTC. This sequence encodes CASSPPGPEYGYTF.

This clonotype was detected only a few times. This rearrangement joins TRBV29-1 to TRBJ1-2; 7 nucleotides agree with TRBD1. CDR1 SQVTM and CDR2 ANQGSEA come from the germline V gene. V lost 7 bases to trimming and J lost 5 bases; unmatched junction nucleotides: 10. This CDR3 contains 13 residues. CDR3 protein: CSADREFGYGYTF. CDR3 nucleotides: TGCAGCGCTGACAGGGAGTTCGGTTATGGCTACACCTTC.

The V call is TRBV7-2, the J call TRBJ2-1; the D is unclear. Germline V gene sequence: CDR1 SGHTA, CDR2 FQGNSA. The CDR3 covers 13 residues. Trimming took 2 bases from V and 8 from J, leaving 10 bases between them. CDR3 amino acids: CASSLNFLYEQFF. As DNA, the CDR3 is TGTGCCAGCAGCTTAAATTTTCTTTATGAGCAGTTCTTC.

This clonotype has a handful of counts. The chain joins TRBV12-3 or TRBV12-4 to TRBJ1-1, with TRBD1 matching over 7 bases. The V gene end was trimmed by 2 bases and the J gene end by 4 bases; junction bases not matched to a gene: 4. The length of the CDR3 is 14 residues. CDR3 bases: TGTGCCAGCAGTTTATTCCAGGGGGTCACTGAAGCTTTCTTT. It yields the protein CASSLFQGVTEAFF.

J is TRBJ1-2 and V is TRBV7-9; D may be TRBD1 (5 bases). CDR1 is SEHNR and CDR2 is FQNEAQ in the germline V gene (reference sequence). Trimming left V 3 bases short and J 8 bases short, with 10 bases between. The length of the CDR3 is 12 residues. CDR3 residues: CASSFGANGYTF. CDR3 nucleotide sequence: TGTGCCAGCAGCTTCGGGGCAAACGGCTACACCTTC.

This clonotype has more than one count but fewer than ten. At one end, the junction sequence differs from germline, possibly due to a read error. This CDR3 is CASSYSPGTGVVSTDTQYF. CDR3 coding DNA: TGTGCTAGCAGCTACAGTCCCGGGACAGGGGTTGTAAGTACAGATACGCAGTATTTT. The chain joins TRBV7-7 to TRBJ2-3, with 10 nucleotides matching TRBD1. Germline lookup yields CDR1 SSHAT and CDR2 FNYEAQ (reference sequence). The CDR3 extends over 19 amino acids.

CDR3 coding DNA: TGCAGTGCTAGGGCCCTTGGGGTTAGCACAGATACGCAGTATTTT. This codes for CSARALGVSTDTQYF. The J gene is TRBJ2-3, the V gene TRBV20-1; D unresolved. Trimming took off 3 bases at V and 0 bases at J, with 13 bases between the two ends. Germline CDR1 and CDR2: DFQATT and SNEGSKA (reference sequence). This CDR3 is 15 amino acids long.

This chain joins TRBV20-1 and TRBJ1-1, with 7 bases matching TRBD1. The CDR3 totals 13 residues. Looked up from germline, CDR1 is DFQATT and CDR2 is SNEGSKA (reference sequence). V dropped 3 bases and J dropped 4; count of bases not matched to a gene: 5. The CDR3 spells CSASWAGGTEAFF. CDR3 sequence (DNA): TGCAGTGCTAGTTGGGCAGGGGGCACTGAAGCTTTCTTT.

This clonotype came up many times. This chain connects TRBV29-1 to TRBJ2-2; D is possibly TRBD2 (5 bases). The CDR3 consists of 15 residues. The V gene lost 4 bases and the J gene lost 3 bases, with 15 bases spanning the gap. CDR1 and CDR2 from the germline V gene are SQVTM and ANQGSEA. CDR3 in DNA: TGCAGCGTTGTACTGGGAAGAGGGTACACCGGGGAGCTGTTTTTT. It yields the protein CSVVLGRGYTGELFF.

In this sample, this clonotype turned up a few times. The rearrangement uses TRBV5-1 and TRBJ2-1; the D gene is possibly TRBD2 (6 bases). CDR3 length: 13 residues. V was clipped by 0 bases and J by 7 bases, with 8 bases between them. CDR1 is SGHRS, CDR2 YFSETQ, per germline. The CDR3 DNA follows: TGCGCCAGCAGCTTGGGCGGGATGAATGAGCAGTTCTTC. Translation: CASSLGGMNEQFF.

The chain carries TRBV6-1 and TRBJ2-7; the D gene is possibly TRBD2 (6 bases). The germline V gene has CDR1 MNHNS and CDR2 SASEGT. V lost 2 bases, J lost 3 bases, and 14 bases lay in between. This CDR3 spans 15 amino acids. In DNA form, the CDR3 reads TGTGCCAGCAGTGAATGGGGGGTAGAGGGCTACGAGCAGTACTTC. This codes for CASSEWGVEGYEQYF.

This chain joins TRBV24-1 and TRBJ2-2; 8 bases line up with TRBD1. V was pared by 0 bases and J by 3 bases, with 2 bases of the junction left unmatched. The CDR3 length is 16 residues. Per germline, CDR1 KGHDR and CDR2 SFDVKD. The chain's CDR3 is CATSDLPDRDTGELFF. DNA of the CDR3: TGTGCCACCAGTGATTTGCCGGACAGGGACACCGGGGAGCTGTTTTTT.